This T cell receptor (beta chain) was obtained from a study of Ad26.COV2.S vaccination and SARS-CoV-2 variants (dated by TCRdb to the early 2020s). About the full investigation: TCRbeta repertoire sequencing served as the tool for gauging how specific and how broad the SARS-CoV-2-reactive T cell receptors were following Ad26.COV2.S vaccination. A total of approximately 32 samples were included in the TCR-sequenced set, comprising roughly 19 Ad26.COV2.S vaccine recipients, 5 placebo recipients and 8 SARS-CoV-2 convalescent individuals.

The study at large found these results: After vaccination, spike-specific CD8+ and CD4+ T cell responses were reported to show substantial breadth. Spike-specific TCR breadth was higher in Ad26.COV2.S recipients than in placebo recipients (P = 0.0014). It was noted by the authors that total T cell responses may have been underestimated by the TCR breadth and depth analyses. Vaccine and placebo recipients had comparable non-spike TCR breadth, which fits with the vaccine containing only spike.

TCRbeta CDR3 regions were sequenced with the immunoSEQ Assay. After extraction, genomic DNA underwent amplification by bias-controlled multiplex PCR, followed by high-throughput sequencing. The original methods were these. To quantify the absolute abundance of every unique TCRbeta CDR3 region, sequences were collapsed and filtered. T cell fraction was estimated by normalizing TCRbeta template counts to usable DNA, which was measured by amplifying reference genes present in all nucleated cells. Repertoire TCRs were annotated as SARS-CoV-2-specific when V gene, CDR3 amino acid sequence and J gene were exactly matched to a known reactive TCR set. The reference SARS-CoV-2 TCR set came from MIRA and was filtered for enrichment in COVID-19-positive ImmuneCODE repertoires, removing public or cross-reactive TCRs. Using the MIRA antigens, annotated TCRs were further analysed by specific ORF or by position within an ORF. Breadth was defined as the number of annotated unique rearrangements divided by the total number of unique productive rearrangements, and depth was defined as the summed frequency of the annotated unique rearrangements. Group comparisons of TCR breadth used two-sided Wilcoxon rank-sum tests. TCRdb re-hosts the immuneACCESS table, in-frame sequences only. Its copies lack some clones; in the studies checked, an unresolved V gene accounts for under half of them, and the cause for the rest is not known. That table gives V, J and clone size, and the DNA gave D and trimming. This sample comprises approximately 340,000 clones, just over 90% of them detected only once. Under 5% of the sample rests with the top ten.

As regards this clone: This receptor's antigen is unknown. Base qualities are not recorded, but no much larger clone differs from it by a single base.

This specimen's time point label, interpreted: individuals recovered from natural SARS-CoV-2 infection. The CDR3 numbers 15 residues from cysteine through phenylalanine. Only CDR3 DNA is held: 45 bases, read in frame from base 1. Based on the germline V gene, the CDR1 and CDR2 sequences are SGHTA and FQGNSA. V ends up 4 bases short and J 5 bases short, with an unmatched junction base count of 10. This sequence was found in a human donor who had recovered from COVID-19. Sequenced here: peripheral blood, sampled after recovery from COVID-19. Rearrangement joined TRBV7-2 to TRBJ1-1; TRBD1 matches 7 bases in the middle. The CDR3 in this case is CASSSRRTGLTEAFF. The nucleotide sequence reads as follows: TGTGCCAGCAGCTCGAGAAGGACAGGACTAACTGAAGCTTTCTTT. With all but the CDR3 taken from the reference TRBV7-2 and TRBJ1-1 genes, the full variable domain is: GAGVSQSPSNKVTEKGKDVELRCDPISGHTALYWYRQSLGQGLEFLIYFQGNSAPDKSGLPSDRFSAERTGGSVSTLTIQRTQQEDSAVYLCASSSRRTGLTEAFFGQGTRLTVV.